Shown below are 22 T cell receptor beta chains from a single sample sequenced in a study of shared clonotypes between healthy human individuals (dated by TCRdb to about 2020). Libraries were prepared through the immunoSEQ multiplex PCR assay. This is the immuneACCESS table as TCRdb keeps it, with only in-frame sequences that have V and J called. A part of the clones is gone; compared with another copy, unresolved V genes explain less than half, and the rest is unexplained. Present in this sample are under 2.5 million clones, roughly 90% of which were seen just once. Jointly, the top ten make up 0.37% of the sample. Material: naive CD4+ T cells from PBMCs. The label giving this sample's cell subset or site can be read as: CD45RA+ positively selected. Source of these receptors: a man aged 18-30 years in good health. Some clones in this sample may be carry-over from other donors' samples.

As concerns this clone: Within the sample, other DNA sequences also encode this same CDR3. V is TRBV28 and J is TRBJ1-2; no definite D call. The CDR3 loop spans 12 amino acids. Germline CDR1 reads MDHEN; CDR2 reads SYDVKM. V dropped 2 bases and J dropped 4 bases, with 5 bases sitting between them. The CDR3 DNA reads as TGTGCCAGCAGTTTACGAAGCTATGGCTACACCTTC. Residues: CASSLRSYGYTF.

This chain links TRBV6-5 with TRBJ2-3; D might be TRBD2 (5 bases). With 1 base removed from V and 0 bases from J, the gap between germline ends came to 11 bases. Per germline, CDR1 MNHEY and CDR2 SVGAGI. The length of the CDR3 is 16 residues. CDR3 in amino acids: CASSYWGAASTDTQYF. The DNA for the CDR3 is TGTGCCAGCAGTTACTGGGGAGCCGCTAGCACAGATACGCAGTATTTT.

The chain joins TRBV2 to TRBJ2-7; D is undetermined. Per germline, CDR1 SNHLY and CDR2 FYNNEI. Deletions cut 1 base from V and 2 bases from J, with 9 bases between. The CDR3 spans 14 residues. CDR3: CASSEDNRAYEQYF. The DNA of the CDR3 is TGTGCCAGCAGTGAAGATAACAGAGCCTACGAGCAGTACTTC.

V gene TRBV7-6 combines with J gene TRBJ2-5; D is unclear. V gave up 5 bases and J gave up 5 bases, with 9 bases separating them. The CDR3 runs to 12 residues. Germline CDR1 SGHVS, CDR2 FNYEAQ. CDR3 bases: TGTGCCAGCAGCCGCTGGCGGGAGACCCAGTACTTC. Its translation: CASSRWRETQYF.

V is TRBV28 and J is TRBJ1-1; D not resolved. The V end was cut by 5 bases, the J end by 0 bases, with 16 bases between. CDR1 is MDHEN and CDR2 is SYDVKM in the germline V gene. The CDR3 is 16 residues long. CDR3 sequence (DNA): TGTGCCAGCAGTCTTGTGTCTGGGAGGATGAACACTGAAGCTTTCTTT. Translated: CASSLVSGRMNTEAFF.

V is TRBV30 and J is TRBJ1-2; 10 bases align to TRBD1. In germline, CDR1 is GTSNPN, CDR2 SVGIG (reference sequence). With V trimmed by 5 bases and J by 3 bases, 12 bases remained unmatched. The CDR3 has 16 residues. DNA of the CDR3: TGTGCCTGGGCCCCCATGACAGGGGGCGCGCACTATGGCTACACCTTC. Translation gives CAWAPMTGGAHYGYTF.

V gene TRBV28 combines with J gene TRBJ2-3; tentatively, D is TRBD2 (6 bases). Trimming pared 6 bases from V and 7 bases from J, leaving 14 bases between. Looked up from germline, CDR1 is MDHEN and CDR2 is SYDVKM. CDR3 length: 13 amino acids. CDR3 in DNA: TGTGCCAGCAGGGGAGGCGGGCAAAATACGCAGTATTTT. The encoded protein is CASRGGGQNTQYF.

This chain uses TRBV9 with TRBJ1-3; unclear D gene. With 0 bases removed from V and 0 bases from J, the gap between germline ends came to 10 bases. The CDR3 sequence is 16 residues long. The germline V gene encodes CDR1 SGDLS and CDR2 YYNGEE. The CDR3 coding sequence is TGTGCCAGCAGCGTAGGGGTCGGGGACTCTGGAAACACCATATATTTT. It specifies CASSVGVGDSGNTIYF.

This chain joins TRBV7-2 and TRBJ2-3, with 7 positions matching TRBD2. V gave up 5 bases and J gave up 5 bases; unmatched junction bases: 7. Germline CDR1 is SGHTA and CDR2 is FQGNSA. CDR3 length equals 14 residues. CDR3 in DNA: TGTGCCAGCAGCCCCAGGACTAGGCAAGATACGCAGTATTTT. Translating gives CASSPRTRQDTQYF.

The genes are TRBV7-9 and TRBJ2-7; no firm D call. The CDR3 has 14 residues. CDR1 and CDR2 (germline): SEHNR, FQNEAQ (reference sequence). V lost 4 bases, J lost 1 base, and 11 bases lay in between. CDR3 DNA sequence: TGTGCCAGCAGCTCTGAAATAGTTTCCTACGAGCAGTACTTC. It specifies CASSSEIVSYEQYF.

This rearrangement joins TRBV7-3 to TRBJ2-3; D not resolved. Germline V gene sequence: CDR1 SGHTA, CDR2 FQGTGA. Between the trimmed V and J ends, which lost 1 base and 6 bases, there was a span of 8 bases. CDR3 length: 13 amino acids. The CDR3 reads CASSLISIDTQYF. The CDR3 DNA sequence: TGTGCCAGCAGCTTAATAAGTATTGATACGCAGTATTTT.

The genes are TRBV7-9 and TRBJ1-4, with D perhaps matching TRBD1 (6 bases). There are 14 residues in the CDR3. Germline V gives CDR1 SEHNR, CDR2 FQNEAQ (reference sequence). V lost 2 bases to trimming and J lost 8 bases, with 12 bases between them. The CDR3 region is CASSLRGGGEKLFF. CDR3 bases: TGTGCCAGCAGCTTAAGAGGGGGTGGAGAAAAACTGTTTTTT.

V and J are TRBV19 and TRBJ2-1; 8 nucleotides agree with TRBD2. CDR1 and CDR2 (germline): LNHDA, SQIVND (reference sequence). This CDR3 comprises 15 residues. V was pared by 5 bases and J by 6 bases, with 9 bases of the junction left unmatched. As DNA, the CDR3 is TGTGCCAGTAGTTCTCAGGGACTAGGGGGCAATGAGCAGTTCTTC. As protein: CASSSQGLGGNEQFF.

In its sample, this clone was seen once. V and J are TRBV6-4 and TRBJ2-1; the match to TRBD2 covers 8 bases. Germline V lookup: CDR1 MRHNA, CDR2 SNTAGT. The CDR3 is made up of 15 amino acids. Trimming took 3 bases from V and 6 from J; bases not matched to a gene: 7. The CDR3 nucleotides read TGTGCCAGCAGTGATAGGGTAGCGGGGCCCAATGAGCAGTTCTTC. Its protein product is CASSDRVAGPNEQFF.

Remarks on this clone: Other DNA sequences of this sample code for an identical CDR3. The J gene is TRBJ2-2, the V gene TRBV7-3, with 10 bases aligning to TRBD2. From germline, CDR1 is SGHTA and CDR2 FQGTGA. The CDR3 has 15 amino acids. Trimming removed 2 bases from V and 6 bases from J; junction bases left unmatched: 3. CDR3 in amino acids: CASSLGLAGAGELFF. In DNA form, the CDR3 reads TGTGCCAGCAGCTTAGGGCTAGCGGGAGCCGGGGAGCTGTTTTTT.

This chain links TRBV10-1 with TRBJ2-1, with 8 bases lining up with TRBD2. CDR1 and CDR2 from the germline V gene are WNHNN and SYGVQD (reference sequence). The CDR3 contains 16 residues. V trimming: 8 bases; J trimming: 4 bases; junction bases outside the gene matches: 13. The CDR3 DNA reads TGCGCCAGCGGAGAAAGAGCGGGAGCTCAATACAATGAGCAGTTCTTC. The encoded protein is CASGERAGAQYNEQFF.

Concerning this clone itself: Other DNA sequences from this sample encode an identical CDR3 as well. This chain joins TRBV18 and TRBJ2-7, with 11 positions matching TRBD2. Germline loops: CDR1 KGHSH, CDR2 LQKENI. The CDR3 is 15 amino acids. Trimming removed 6 bases from V and 1 base from J; junction bases left unmatched: 5. The DNA for the CDR3 is TGTGCCAGCTCCCCCACTAGCGGGGGATCCTACGAGCAGTACTTC. It is translated as CASSPTSGGSYEQYF.

The chain couples TRBV30 to TRBJ2-2, with D perhaps TRBD2 (6 bases). CDR1 and CDR2 from the germline V gene are GTSNPN and SVGIG (reference sequence). The ends were cut back, 0 bases at V and 7 bases at J, with 15 bases in the middle. The CDR3 extends over 15 amino acids. DNA of the CDR3: TGTGCCTGGAGTGTAAATTGGGGGGTCGGCGGGGAGCTGTTTTTT. Translating gives CAWSVNWGVGGELFF.

The rearrangement uses TRBV4-2 and TRBJ2-7; a weak D match, TRBD2 (6 bases). The CDR3 has 15 amino acids. V lost 4 bases, J lost 2 bases, and 15 bases lay in between. CDR1 is LGHNA, CDR2 YNFKEQ, per germline. The CDR3 loop is CASSLRLVQPYEQYF. The DNA of the CDR3 is TGTGCCAGCAGCCTTCGACTAGTTCAGCCCTACGAGCAGTACTTC.

The chain joins TRBV7-8 to TRBJ2-5; possibly TRBD1 for D (6 bases). The germline V gene has CDR1 SGHVS and CDR2 FQNEAQ. Trimming left V 5 bases short and J 2 bases short, with 12 bases between. The CDR3 is 14 residues long. The CDR3 loop reads CASSRRTEQETQYF. CDR3 nucleotides: TGTGCCAGCAGCCGCCGGACAGAACAAGAGACCCAGTACTTC.

The chain carries TRBV6-1 and TRBJ1-1; no definite D call. Germline values: CDR1 MNHNS, CDR2 SASEGT. Trimming shortened V by 4 bases and J by 11 bases, and 20 bases separated the two germline ends. The CDR3 has 14 amino acids. The CDR3 region is CASSGRVATVMAFF. The CDR3 nucleotides are TGTGCCAGCAGTGGCCGGGTCGCCACAGTCATGGCTTTCTTT.

The chain is built from TRBV6-1 and TRBJ2-5; D is perhaps TRBD1 (6 bases). Deletions cut 4 bases from V and 2 bases from J, with 17 bases between. Germline V gene lookup returns CDR1 MNHNS and CDR2 SASEGT. This CDR3 comprises 16 residues. The CDR3 DNA is TGTGCCAGCAGTGCCCGCCCAGGGGTCGGGCAAGAGACCCAGTACTTC. Translating it yields CASSARPGVGQETQYF.